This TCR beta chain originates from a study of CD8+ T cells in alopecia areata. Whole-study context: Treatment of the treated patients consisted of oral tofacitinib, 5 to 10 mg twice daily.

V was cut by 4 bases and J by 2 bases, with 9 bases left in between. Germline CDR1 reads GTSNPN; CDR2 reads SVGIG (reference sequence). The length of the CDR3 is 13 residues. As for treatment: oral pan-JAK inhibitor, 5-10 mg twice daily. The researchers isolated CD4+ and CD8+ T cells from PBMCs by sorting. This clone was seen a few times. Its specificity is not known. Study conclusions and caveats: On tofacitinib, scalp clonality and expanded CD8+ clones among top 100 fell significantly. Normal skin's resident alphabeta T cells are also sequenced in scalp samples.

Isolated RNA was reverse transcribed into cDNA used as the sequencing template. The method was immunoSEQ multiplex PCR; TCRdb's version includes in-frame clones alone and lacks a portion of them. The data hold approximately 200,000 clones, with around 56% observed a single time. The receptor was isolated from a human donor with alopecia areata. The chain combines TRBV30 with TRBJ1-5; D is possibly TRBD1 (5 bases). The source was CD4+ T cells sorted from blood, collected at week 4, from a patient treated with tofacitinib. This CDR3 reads CAWTKQGNQPQHF. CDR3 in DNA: TGTGCCTGGACCAAACAGGGCAATCAGCCCCAGCATTTT. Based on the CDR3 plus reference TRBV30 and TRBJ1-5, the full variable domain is SQTIHQWPATLVQPVGSPLSLECTVEGTSNPNLYWYRQAAGRGLQLLFYSVGIGQISSEVPQNLSASRPQDRQFILSSKKLLLSDSGFYLCAWTKQGNQPQHFGDGTRLSIL.